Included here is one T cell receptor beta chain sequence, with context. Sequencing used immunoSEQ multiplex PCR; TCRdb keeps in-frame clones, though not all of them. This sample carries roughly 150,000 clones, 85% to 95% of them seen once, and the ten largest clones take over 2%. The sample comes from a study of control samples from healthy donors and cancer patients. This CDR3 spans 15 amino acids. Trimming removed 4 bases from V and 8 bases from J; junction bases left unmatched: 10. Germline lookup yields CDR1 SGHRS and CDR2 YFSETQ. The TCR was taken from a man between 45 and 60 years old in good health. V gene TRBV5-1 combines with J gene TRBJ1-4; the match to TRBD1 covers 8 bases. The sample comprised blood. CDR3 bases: TGCGCCAGCAGCGTACAGGGGGATCGTTTAGAAAAACTGTTTTTT. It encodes CASSVQGDRLEKLFF.